These 21 T cell receptor beta chains originate from one sample sequenced in a study of identical twins. TCRdb reprocessed the 5' RACE reads with MiXCR, giving one entry per CDR3 protein. The sample contains approximately 500,000 distinct CDR3 sequences, roughly 26% of which appear only once. The data were also submitted as part of a second study, on T cells expressing NK-cell markers.

Sample: CD4+ T cells sorted from blood. The origin of the receptors is a woman aged 18-29 years in good health.

This clonotype turned up a few times. The chain links TRBV7-9 to TRBJ1-1, with D uncertain. Per the germline V gene, CDR1 is SEHNR and CDR2 is FQNEAQ (reference sequence). The CDR3 totals 14 residues. Trimming removed 1 base at V and 0 bases at J, with 6 bases between. The CDR3 protein is CASSLVNLNTEAFF. The DNA of the CDR3 is TGTGCCAGCAGCTTAGTCAACCTGAACACTGAAGCTTTCTTT.

This clonotype was seen a handful of times. The chain carries TRBV5-1 and TRBJ2-3; TRBD1 matches at 7 bases. Germline CDR1 is SGHRS and CDR2 is YFSETQ. The ends lost 4 bases at V and 6 bases at J; junction bases unmatched: 8. There are 14 residues in the CDR3. DNA for the CDR3: TGCGCCAGCAGCCCGGGACAGTTGGTGGATACGCAGTATTTT. It yields the protein CASSPGQLVDTQYF.

The chain couples TRBV7-9 to TRBJ1-1, with D maybe TRBD1 (6 bases). The CDR3 is 13 residues long. Trimming pared 4 bases from V and 1 base from J, leaving 7 bases between. CDR1 SEHNR and CDR2 FQNEAQ come from the germline V gene (reference sequence). CDR3 coding DNA: TGTGCCAGCAGCTGGACAGCGAACACTGAAGCTTTCTTT. This encodes CASSWTANTEAFF.

This clonotype was seen only a few times. This sequence joins TRBV11-2 and TRBJ2-1; 10 bases agree with TRBD2. The V segment lost 6 bases and the J segment 6 bases; nucleotides outside the gene matches: 11. The CDR3 sequence is 16 residues long. The V gene's germline CDR1 is SGHAT and CDR2 FQNNGV. The CDR3 nucleotides read TGTGCCAGCAGTTTTTCCCTAATAGCGGGAGGCAATGAGCAGTTCTTC. It codes for CASSFSLIAGGNEQFF.

This chain joins TRBV5-1 and TRBJ2-1; 10 bases are a match to TRBD2. This CDR3 region has 16 residues. With V trimmed by 0 bases and J by 9 bases, 9 bases remained unmatched. Germline CDR1 and CDR2: SGHRS and YFSETQ. The CDR3 loop is CASSLAWSSGGGEQFF. The CDR3 DNA is TGCGCCAGCAGCTTGGCTTGGTCGAGCGGGGGGGGTGAGCAGTTCTTC. Full variable domain (outside the CDR3, taken from reference TRBV5-1 and TRBJ2-1): KAGVTQTPRYLIKTRGQQVTLSCSPISGHRSVSWYQQTPGQGLQFLFEYFSETQRNKGNFPGRFSGRQFSNSRSEMNVSTLELGDSALYLCASSLAWSSGGGEQFFGPGTRLTVL.

This chain uses TRBV7-3 with TRBJ1-1; 9 bases match TRBD1. After removal of 5 bases from V and 1 base from J, the junction contained 5 bases not matched to a gene. The length of the CDR3 is 15 residues. Germline loops: CDR1 SGHTA, CDR2 FQGTGA. The CDR3 spells CASSPGTGTNTEAFF. The CDR3 nucleotides are TGTGCCAGCAGCCCAGGGACAGGGACGAACACTGAAGCTTTCTTT.

The sample holds a few counts of this clonotype. This chain joins TRBV18 and TRBJ1-1; possible D gene TRBD1, 6 bases. Germline CDR1 and CDR2: KGHSH and LQKENI. V lost 6 bases and J lost 4, with 12 bases in between. This CDR3 contains 13 residues. The CDR3 DNA follows: TGTGCCAGCTCCACAGGGAGTAGCACTGAAGCTTTCTTT. It codes for CASSTGSSTEAFF.

The rearrangement uses TRBV3-1 and TRBJ2-7; the D gene is possibly TRBD1 (5 bases). V lost 3 bases, J lost 5 bases, and 17 bases lay in between. Germline loops: CDR1 LGHDT, CDR2 YNNKEL (reference sequence). The CDR3 runs 15 residues. The CDR3 coding sequence is TGTGCCAGCAGCCAGCCGGGCAGGGCGGTGGACGAGCAGTACTTC. Amino acid sequence: CASSQPGRAVDEQYF.

In this sample, this clonotype turned up a few times. The chain is built from TRBV20-1 and TRBJ2-2; D might be TRBD2 (6 bases). The germline V gene encodes CDR1 DFQATT and CDR2 SNEGSKA (reference sequence). The CDR3 sequence is 13 residues long. This CDR3 is CSGAGTNTGELFF. The CDR3 bases are TGCAGCGGAGCGGGTACGAACACCGGGGAGCTGTTTTTT.

This sequence joins TRBV5-1 and TRBJ2-5, with a possible D match to TRBD1 (5 bases). V lost 4 bases, J lost 2 bases, and 9 bases lay in between. This CDR3 spans 13 amino acids. Germline CDR1 is SGHRS and CDR2 is YFSETQ. The CDR3 DNA is TGCGCCAGCAGCCAAAGACAGCAAGAGACCCAGTACTTC. Translation gives CASSQRQQETQYF.

The rearrangement joins TRBV30 to TRBJ2-7, with TRBD2 matching over 11 bases. Germline V gene sequence: CDR1 GTSNPN, CDR2 SVGIG (reference sequence). The CDR3 spans 14 residues. Germline trimming cut 3 bases from V and 4 bases from J; bases unmatched to any gene: 5. This CDR3 is CAWRKLAGAYEQYF. In DNA form, the CDR3 reads TGTGCCTGGAGGAAACTAGCGGGAGCGTACGAGCAGTACTTC.

The CDR3 nucleotides are TGCGCCAGCAGCTTGTCAGGGGGCGGAAATACGCAGTATTTT. Protein sequence: CASSLSGGGNTQYF. The chain has TRBV5-1 and TRBJ2-3; 8 nucleotides align to TRBD1. This CDR3 spans 14 amino acids. CDR1 is SGHRS and CDR2 is YFSETQ in the germline V gene. The V gene end was trimmed by 1 base and the J gene end by 7 bases; junction bases not matched to a gene: 5.

This clonotype was counted once. Being one base from a much bigger clone, this may be a read error. The chain couples TRBV6-5 to TRBJ2-5; D remains unclear. The CDR3 runs 14 residues. Germline V lookup: CDR1 MNHEY, CDR2 SVGAGI. The V gene lost 0 bases and the J gene lost 0 bases, with 5 bases spanning the gap. The CDR3 is CASSYSVHQETQYF. CDR3 DNA: TGTGCCAGCAGTTACTCGGTCCACCAAGAGACCCAGTACTTC.

This sequence joins TRBV20-1 and TRBJ2-1, with D tentatively TRBD2 (5 bases). Germline CDR1 is DFQATT and CDR2 is SNEGSKA (reference sequence). V lost 1 base, J lost 4 bases, and 8 bases lay in between. The CDR3 covers 13 residues. The CDR3 region is CSARGGEYNEQFF. The CDR3 DNA sequence: TGCAGTGCTAGAGGTGGGGAGTACAATGAGCAGTTCTTC.

This clonotype was counted a few times. The chain uses TRBV5-1 and TRBJ2-7, with TRBD2 identical over 9 bases. CDR3 size: 16 residues. In germline, CDR1 is SGHRS, CDR2 YFSETQ. With V trimmed by 0 bases and J by 3 bases, 7 bases remained unmatched. The CDR3 nucleotides read TGCGCCAGCAGCTTGGCAATTGCTAGCGGGGACTACGAGCAGTACTTC. Amino acid sequence: CASSLAIASGDYEQYF.

This clonotype has more than one count but fewer than ten. CDR3 bases: TGCGCCAGCGGGCTAGCGGGAAGTTACGAGCAGTACTTC. It is translated as CASGLAGSYEQYF. J is TRBJ2-7 and V is TRBV5-1; TRBD2 matches 9 bases. CDR1 and CDR2 from the germline V gene are SGHRS and YFSETQ. J lost 4 bases, V lost 7 bases, and 6 bases had no gene match. The CDR3 totals 13 residues.

The chain recombines TRBV9 with TRBJ1-1; 7 bases line up with TRBD1. This CDR3 is built from 15 residues. Germline V lookup: CDR1 SGDLS, CDR2 YYNGEE. V shed 4 bases and J 1 base; nucleotides not matched to a gene: 7. The CDR3 is CASSQGGWPNTEAFF. DNA for the CDR3: TGTGCCAGCAGCCAGGGGGGGTGGCCGAACACTGAAGCTTTCTTT.

The V and J genes are TRBV7-6 and TRBJ2-5; 8 bases line up with TRBD2. Germline V gene sequence: CDR1 SGHVS, CDR2 FNYEAQ. The CDR3 length is 16 residues. The ends lost 4 bases at V and 4 bases at J; junction bases unmatched: 11. The CDR3 DNA reads TGTGCCAGCAGCTCCACCGGGACTAGTGTTGTAGAGACCCAGTACTTC. Translated: CASSSTGTSVVETQYF.

The V gene is TRBV5-8, the J gene TRBJ2-2; 7 bases map to TRBD1. The CDR3 runs 17 residues. Trimming took 4 bases from V and 3 from J; bases not matched to a gene: 12. CDR1 and CDR2 (germline): SGHTS, YDEGEE. This CDR3 reads CASSPIVSGQHTGELFF. The CDR3 coding sequence is TGTGCCAGCAGCCCAATCGTTTCGGGACAGCACACCGGGGAGCTGTTTTTT.

The V and J genes are TRBV20-1 and TRBJ2-3, with 10 bases lining up with TRBD2. This CDR3 contains 14 residues. The germline V gene encodes CDR1 DFQATT and CDR2 SNEGSKA (reference sequence). V was clipped by 8 bases and J by 4 bases; unmatched bases: 9. Here the CDR3 reads CSSGRAGAADTQYF. The CDR3 bases are TGCAGTAGCGGGAGGGCCGGGGCGGCAGATACGCAGTATTTT.

The rearrangement joins TRBV6-2 or TRBV6-3 to TRBJ2-7; D call uncertain. The CDR3 totals 14 residues. V gave up 5 bases and J gave up 6 bases, with 17 bases separating them. Germline lookup yields CDR1 MNHEY and CDR2 SVGEGT. The CDR3 is CASSPYGPSAEQYF. The CDR3 DNA reads as TGTGCCAGCAGTCCTTATGGGCCCTCCGCCGAGCAGTACTTC.